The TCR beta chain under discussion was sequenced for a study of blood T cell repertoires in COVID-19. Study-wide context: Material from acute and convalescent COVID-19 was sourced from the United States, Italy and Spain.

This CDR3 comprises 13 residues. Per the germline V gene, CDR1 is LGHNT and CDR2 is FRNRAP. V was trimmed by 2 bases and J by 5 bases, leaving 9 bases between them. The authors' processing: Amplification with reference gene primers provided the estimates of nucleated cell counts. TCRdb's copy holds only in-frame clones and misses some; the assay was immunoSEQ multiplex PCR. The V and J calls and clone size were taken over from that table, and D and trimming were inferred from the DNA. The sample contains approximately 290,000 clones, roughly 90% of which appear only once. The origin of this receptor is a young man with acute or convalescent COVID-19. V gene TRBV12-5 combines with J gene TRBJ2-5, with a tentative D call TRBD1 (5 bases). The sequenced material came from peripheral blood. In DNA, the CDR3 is TGTGCTAGTGGTTTGCAGGGCCTGGAGACCCAGTACTTC. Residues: CASGLQGLETQYF.